This T cell receptor beta chain appears in the sequencing data of a study of T-cell memory formation after mild COVID-19. About the research overall: For the most part, TCR clusters were specific to one donor. Study-wide points: Some responding clones appeared in pre-infection memory, suggesting cross-reactive memory joined. Later expanders leaned CD4+, whereas day 15 to 85 contracting clones were balanced CD4/CD8.

The authors produced TCR alpha and TCR beta cDNA libraries with sample barcodes and UMIs by 5'RACE using constant-segment primers. TCRdb recomputed calls from the 5' RACE reads with MiXCR, one row per CDR3 protein. Among more than 7,000 distinct CDR3 sequences listed, about 33% were seen once. On this clonotype: Antigen: not known.

V was pared by 1 base and J by 3 bases, with 10 bases between. The CDR3 has 14 amino acids. CDR1 and CDR2 from the germline V gene are SGHAT and FQNNGV. The rearrangement joins TRBV11-2 to TRBJ2-7; TRBD2 is a possible D gene (5 bases). Source material: PBMCs or a T cell subset sorted from them (not recorded which). The clonotype originates from an adult woman who had mild COVID-19 (a few samples of this study predate the infection). Cell type and time point are not known. CDR3 nucleotide sequence: TGTGCCAGCAGCTTAGTCGGGGTCCTCTACGAGCAGTACTTC. Residues: CASSLVGVLYEQYF.